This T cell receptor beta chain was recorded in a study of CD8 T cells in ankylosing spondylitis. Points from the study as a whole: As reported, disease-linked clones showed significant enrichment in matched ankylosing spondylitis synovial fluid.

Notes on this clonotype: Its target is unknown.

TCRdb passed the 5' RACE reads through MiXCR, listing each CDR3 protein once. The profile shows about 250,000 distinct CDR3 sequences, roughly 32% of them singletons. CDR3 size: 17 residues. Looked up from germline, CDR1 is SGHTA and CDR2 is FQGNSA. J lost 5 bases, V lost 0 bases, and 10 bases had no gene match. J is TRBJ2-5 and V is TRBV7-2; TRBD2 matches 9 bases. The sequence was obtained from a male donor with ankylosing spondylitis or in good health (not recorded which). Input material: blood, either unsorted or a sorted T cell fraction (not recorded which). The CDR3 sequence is CASSLAGGTSFPETQYF. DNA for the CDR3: TGTGCCAGCAGCTTAGCGGGTGGGACTAGCTTTCCGGAGACCCAGTACTTC.